This T cell receptor (beta chain) appears in the sequencing data of a study of blood T cell repertoires in COVID-19. Original processing methods: Amplification with reference gene primers provided the estimates of nucleated cell counts. TCRdb's table, derived via immunoSEQ multiplex PCR, lists solely in-frame clones and lacks some. V and J calls and clone size are those listed in that table; D and trimming were worked out from the DNA. Of under 95,000 clones detected, around 82% appear once; the ten largest clones hold 1.2%. The CDR3 length is 16 residues. This clonotype originated in a woman of 80 years or more with acute or convalescent COVID-19. The sequenced sample was peripheral blood. V usage is TRBV21-1 and J usage is TRBJ2-2; TRBD2, the table's D call, was not compared with the DNA. TRBV21-1 corresponds to a pseudogene. The CDR3 loop reads CASSKWVGGHTGELFF. Written as DNA, the CDR3 is TGTGCCAGCAGCAAATGGGTCGGGGGGCACACCGGGGAGCTGTTTTTT.